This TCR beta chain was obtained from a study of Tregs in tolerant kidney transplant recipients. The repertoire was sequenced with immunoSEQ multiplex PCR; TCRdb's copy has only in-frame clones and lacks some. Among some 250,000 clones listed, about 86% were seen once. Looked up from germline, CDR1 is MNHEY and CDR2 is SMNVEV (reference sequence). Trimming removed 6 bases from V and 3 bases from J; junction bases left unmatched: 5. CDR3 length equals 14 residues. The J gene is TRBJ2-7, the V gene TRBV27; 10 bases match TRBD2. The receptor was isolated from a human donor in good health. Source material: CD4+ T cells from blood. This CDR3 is CASSAAGGSYEQYF. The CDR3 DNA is TGTGCCAGCAGCGCAGCGGGAGGGAGCTACGAGCAGTACTTC.